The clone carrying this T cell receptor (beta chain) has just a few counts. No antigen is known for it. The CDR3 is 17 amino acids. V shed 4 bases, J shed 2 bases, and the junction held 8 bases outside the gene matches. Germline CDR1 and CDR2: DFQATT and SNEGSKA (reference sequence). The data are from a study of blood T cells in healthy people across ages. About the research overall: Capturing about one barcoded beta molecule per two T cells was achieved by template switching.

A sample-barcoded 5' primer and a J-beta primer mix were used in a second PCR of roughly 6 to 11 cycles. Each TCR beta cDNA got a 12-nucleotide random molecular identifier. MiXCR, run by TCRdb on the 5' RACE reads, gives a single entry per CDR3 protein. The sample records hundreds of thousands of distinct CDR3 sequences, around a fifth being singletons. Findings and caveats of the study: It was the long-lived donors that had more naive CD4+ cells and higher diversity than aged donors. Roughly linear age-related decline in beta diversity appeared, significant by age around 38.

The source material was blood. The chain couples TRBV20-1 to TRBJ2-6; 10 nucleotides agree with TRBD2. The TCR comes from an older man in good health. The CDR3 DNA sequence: TGCAGTGCTAAGGTCCTAGCGGGAGAGGCTGGGGCCAACGTCCTGACTTTC. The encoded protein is CSAKVLAGEAGANVLTF.